A selection of T cell receptor beta chains follows, all from one sample in a study of cytomegalovirus exposure and HLA in healthy donors. Only in-frame clones appear in the TCRdb table, and some are missing; sequencing was by immunoSEQ multiplex PCR. The data contain some 62,000 clones, around 87% of them singletons. Sequencing input: PBMCs. These receptors were taken from a man between 18 and 29 years old in good health and CMV-seronegative. Both conserved end residues are part of each CDR3. D genes are given only for firm matches. The listing skips clone size in some rows; elsewhere it reads once, few, many or a size class.

d_call	v_call	clone_size	j_call	cdr3_nt	cdr3_aa
TRBD1	TRBV9	-	TRBJ1-1	TGTGCCAGCAGCCGACAGGGTAATACTGAAGCTTTCTTT	CASSRQGNTEAFF
-	TRBV5-4	-	TRBJ1-1	TGTGCCAGCAGCTTGGCACAGGCCGCGAACACTGAAGCTTTCTTT	CASSLAQAANTEAFF
TRBD2	TRBV4-1	-	TRBJ2-5	TGCGCCAGCAGCCATAGCGGGGGAGGAGAGACCCAGTACTTC	CASSHSGGGETQYF
-	TRBV4-1	-	TRBJ1-5	TGCGCCAGCAGCCAAGATGGCAGGGATAATCAGCCCCAGCATTTT	CASSQDGRDNQPQHF
TRBD1	TRBV6-6	-	TRBJ1-1	TGTGCCAGCAGTTCGGCGGACAGGGTGAACACTGAAGCTTTCTTT	CASSSADRVNTEAFF
-	TRBV5-1	few	TRBJ1-3	TGCGCCAGCAGCGAGGACTCTGGAAACACCATATATTTT	CASSEDSGNTIYF
TRBD1	TRBV27	-	TRBJ1-2	TGTGCCAGCAGTCGGACAGGGGGCCTCTATGGCTACACCTTC	CASSRTGGLYGYTF
TRBD1	TRBV5-1	-	TRBJ2-7	TGCGCCAGCAGCCTTGGGACAGGGCAGTACTTC	CASSLGTGQYF
-	TRBV9	-	TRBJ1-4	TGTGCCAGCAGCGAAGACAGCCGTAATGAAAAACTGTTTTTT	CASSEDSRNEKLFF
TRBD2	TRBV11-3	-	TRBJ2-1	TGTGCCAGCAGCTTAGATCCCCTAGCGGGGGGGCACTATGAGCAGTTCTTC	CASSLDPLAGGHYEQFF
-	TRBV5-6	-	TRBJ1-4	TGTGCCAGCAGCTTGGTGGGGGGGTCCACTAATGAAAAACTGTTTTTT	CASSLVGGSTNEKLFF
TRBD2	TRBV2	-	TRBJ2-3	TGTGCCAGCAGGCCATTAGCGGGGGAGGCAGATACGCAGTATTTT	CASRPLAGEADTQYF
TRBD2	TRBV15	-	TRBJ2-5	TGTGCCACCAGCAGAATAGCGGGGATCCAAGAGACCCAGTACTTC	CATSRIAGIQETQYF
TRBD1	TRBV10-1	-	TRBJ2-7	TGCGCCAGCAGTGAGTCTAGGGGACAGATCGACGAGCAGTACTTC	CASSESRGQIDEQYF
-	TRBV6-5	-	TRBJ2-1	TGTGCCAGCAGTTACTCGCCTACTTACAATGAGCAGTTCTTC	CASSYSPTYNEQFF
-	TRBV7-9	-	TRBJ2-2	TGTGCCAGCAGCGAGGGGGTCGCGAACACCGGGGAGCTGTTTTTT	CASSEGVANTGELFF
-	TRBV28	-	TRBJ1-2	TGTGCCAGCAGTCCTGTGGGCTACTATGGCTACACCTTC	CASSPVGYYGYTF
TRBD1	TRBV30	-	TRBJ1-5	TGTGCCTGGAGTCCCGGGACAGGAGAGGTCTCCCAGCATTTT	CAWSPGTGEVSQHF
-	TRBV9	-	TRBJ1-3	TGTGCCAGCAGCGGGGGGGAGGATTACTCTGGAAACACCATATATTTT	CASSGGEDYSGNTIYF
-	TRBV14	-	TRBJ2-1	TGTGCCAGCAGCCAAGGCGACCTAGTCTACAATGAGCAGTTCTTC	CASSQGDLVYNEQFF
-	TRBV2	-	TRBJ2-2	TGTGCCAGCAGCGCAGGGGCCGGGGAGCTGTTTTTT	CASSAGAGELFF
-	TRBV6-6	-	TRBJ1-1	TGTGCCAGCAGTTACATAGGGGAGGACACTGAAGCTTTCTTT	CASSYIGEDTEAFF
TRBD1	TRBV9	-	TRBJ2-3	TGTGCCAGCAGCTCGGACAGGGGAAACCCCACAGATACGCAGTATTTT	CASSSDRGNPTDTQYF
TRBD2	TRBV4-1	-	TRBJ2-7	TGCGCCAGCAGCCAAGGAACGGGGGGGAACTACGAGCAGTACTTC	CASSQGTGGNYEQYF
-	TRBV7-6	-	TRBJ2-6	TGTGCCAGCAGCCCTATGGGGGGGCGACCCCTCCCTGGGGCCAACGTCCTGACTTTC	CASSPMGGRPLPGANVLTF